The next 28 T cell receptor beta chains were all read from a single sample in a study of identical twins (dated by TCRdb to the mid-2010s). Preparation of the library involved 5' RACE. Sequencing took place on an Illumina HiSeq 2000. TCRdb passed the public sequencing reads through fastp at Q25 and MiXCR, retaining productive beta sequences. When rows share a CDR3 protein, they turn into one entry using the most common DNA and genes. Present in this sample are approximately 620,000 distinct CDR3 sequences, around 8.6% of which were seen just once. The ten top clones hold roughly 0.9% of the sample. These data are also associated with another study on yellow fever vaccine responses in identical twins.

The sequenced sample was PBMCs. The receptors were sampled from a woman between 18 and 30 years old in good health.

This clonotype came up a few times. As DNA, the CDR3 is TGCAGTGCTAGAGACTTATTACTAGCGGGAGGGCACTACGAGCAGTACTTC. It yields the protein CSARDLLLAGGHYEQYF. The V gene is TRBV20-1, the J gene TRBJ2-7; 13 positions agree with TRBD2. After removal of 0 bases from V and 3 bases from J, the junction contained 8 bases not matched to a gene. CDR1 and CDR2 from the germline V gene are DFQATT and SNEGSKA (reference sequence). The CDR3 consists of 17 residues.

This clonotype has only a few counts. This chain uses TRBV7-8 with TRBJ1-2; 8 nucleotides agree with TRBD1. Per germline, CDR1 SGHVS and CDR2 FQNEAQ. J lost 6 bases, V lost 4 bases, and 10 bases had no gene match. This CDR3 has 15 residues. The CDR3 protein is CASSSEDRVVDGYTF. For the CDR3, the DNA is TGTGCCAGCAGCTCAGAGGACAGGGTCGTTGATGGCTACACCTTC.

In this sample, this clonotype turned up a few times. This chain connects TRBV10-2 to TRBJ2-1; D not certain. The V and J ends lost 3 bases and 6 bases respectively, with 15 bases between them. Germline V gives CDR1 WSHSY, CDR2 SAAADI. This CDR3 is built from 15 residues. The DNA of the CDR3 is TGCGCCAGCAGTGACTATAGTGTCGGAAGCAATGAGCAGTTCTTC. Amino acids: CASSDYSVGSNEQFF.

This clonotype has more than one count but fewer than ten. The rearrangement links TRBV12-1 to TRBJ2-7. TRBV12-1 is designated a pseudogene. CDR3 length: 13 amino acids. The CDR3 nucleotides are TGTGCCAGCAGCTTTCGGGCAGGGCTGGAGCAGTACTTC. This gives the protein CASSFRAGLEQYF.

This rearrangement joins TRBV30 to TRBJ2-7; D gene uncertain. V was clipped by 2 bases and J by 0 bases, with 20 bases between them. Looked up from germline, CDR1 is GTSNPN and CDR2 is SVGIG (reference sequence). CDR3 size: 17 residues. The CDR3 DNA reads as TGTGCCTGGAGTCAGAGACAAAGTTCACCGAGCTCCTACGAGCAGTACTTC. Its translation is CAWSQRQSSPSSYEQYF.

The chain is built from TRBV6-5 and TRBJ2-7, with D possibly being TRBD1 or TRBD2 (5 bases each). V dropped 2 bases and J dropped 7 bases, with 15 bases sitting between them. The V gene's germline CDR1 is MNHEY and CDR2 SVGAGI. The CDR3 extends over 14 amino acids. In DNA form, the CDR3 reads TGTGCCAGCAGTTACAGCGGTAGGGGTTGGGAGCAGTACTTC. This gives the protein CASSYSGRGWEQYF.

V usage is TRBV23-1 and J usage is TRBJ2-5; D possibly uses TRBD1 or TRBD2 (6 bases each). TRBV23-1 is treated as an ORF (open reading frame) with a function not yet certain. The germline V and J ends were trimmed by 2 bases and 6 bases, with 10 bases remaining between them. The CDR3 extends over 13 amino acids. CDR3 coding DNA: TGCGCCAGCAGTCAAAGGGGGGTAAAGACCCAGTACTTC. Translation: CASSQRGVKTQYF.

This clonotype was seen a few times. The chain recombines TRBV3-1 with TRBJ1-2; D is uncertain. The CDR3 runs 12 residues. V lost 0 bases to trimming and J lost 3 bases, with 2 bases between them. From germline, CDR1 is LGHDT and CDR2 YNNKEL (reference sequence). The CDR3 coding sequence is TGTGCCAGCAGCCAAGAGGACTATGGCTACACCTTC. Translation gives CASSQEDYGYTF.

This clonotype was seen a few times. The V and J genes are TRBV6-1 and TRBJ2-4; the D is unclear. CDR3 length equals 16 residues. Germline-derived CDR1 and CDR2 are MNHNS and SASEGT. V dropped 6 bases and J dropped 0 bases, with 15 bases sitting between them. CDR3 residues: CASSPGLDVAKNIQYF. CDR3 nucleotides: TGTGCCAGCAGCCCCGGGCTGGACGTAGCCAAAAACATTCAGTACTTC.

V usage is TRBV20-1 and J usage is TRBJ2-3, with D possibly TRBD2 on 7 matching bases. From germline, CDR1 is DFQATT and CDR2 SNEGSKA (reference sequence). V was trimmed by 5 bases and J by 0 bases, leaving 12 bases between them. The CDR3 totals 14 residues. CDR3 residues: CSAWGRGSTDTQYF. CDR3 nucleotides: TGCAGTGCTTGGGGGCGGGGGAGCACAGATACGCAGTATTTT.

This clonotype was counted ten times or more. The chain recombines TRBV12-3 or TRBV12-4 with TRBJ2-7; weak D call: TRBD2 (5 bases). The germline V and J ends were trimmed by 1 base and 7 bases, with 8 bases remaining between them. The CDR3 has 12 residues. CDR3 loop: CASSLGPGEQYF. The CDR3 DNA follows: TGTGCCAGCAGTTTAGGGCCGGGGGAGCAGTACTTC.

The CDR3 DNA is TGCAGTGCTTCTTATTCAACTAATGAAAAACTGTTTTTT. Encoded protein: CSASYSTNEKLFF. This chain joins TRBV20-1 and TRBJ1-4; D is unresolved. The CDR3 has 13 amino acids. Germline V gene lookup returns CDR1 DFQATT and CDR2 SNEGSKA (reference sequence). V shed 5 bases and J shed 0 bases, with 7 bases lying between them.

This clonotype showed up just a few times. This chain's CDR3 is CASTDEEGQQYLSNYGYTF. The CDR3, as DNA: TGCGCCAGCACCGACGAAGAAGGACAACAATACCTATCTAACTATGGCTACACCTTC. The chain uses TRBV4-1 and TRBJ1-2, with D perhaps TRBD1 (5 bases). CDR1 MGHRA and CDR2 YSYEKL come from the germline V gene. The CDR3 spans 19 residues. Trimming took off 7 bases at V and 0 bases at J, with 27 bases between the two ends.

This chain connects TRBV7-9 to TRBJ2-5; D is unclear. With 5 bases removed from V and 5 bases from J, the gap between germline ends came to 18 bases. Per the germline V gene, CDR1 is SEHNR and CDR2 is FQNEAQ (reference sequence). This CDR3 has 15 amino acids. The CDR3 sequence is CASSTSRTIGETQYF. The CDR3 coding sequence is TGTGCCAGCAGCACCTCAAGGACGATTGGGGAGACCCAGTACTTC.

CDR3 sequence (DNA): TGTGCCAGCAGCTCCCTAGGACCGGAGGAGACCCAGTACTTC. It codes for CASSSLGPEETQYF. The chain is built from TRBV7-9 and TRBJ2-5; no clear D gene. Germline V gene sequence: CDR1 SEHNR, CDR2 FQNEAQ (reference sequence). V gave up 4 bases and J gave up 5 bases, with 14 bases separating them. This CDR3 contains 14 residues.

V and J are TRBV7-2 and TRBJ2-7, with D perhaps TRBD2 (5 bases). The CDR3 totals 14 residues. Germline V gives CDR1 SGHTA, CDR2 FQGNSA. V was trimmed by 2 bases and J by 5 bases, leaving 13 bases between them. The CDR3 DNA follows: TGTGCCAGCAGCTTACGGCGGGCCCCAGACGAGCAGTACTTC. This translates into CASSLRRAPDEQYF.

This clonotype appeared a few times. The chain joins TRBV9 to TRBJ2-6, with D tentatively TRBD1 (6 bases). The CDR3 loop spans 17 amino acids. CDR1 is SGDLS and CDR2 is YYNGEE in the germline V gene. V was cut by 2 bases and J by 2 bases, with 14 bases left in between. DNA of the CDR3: TGTGCCAGCAGCGTTTACAGGGAACCTCCTGGGGCCAACGTCCTGACTTTC. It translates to CASSVYREPPGANVLTF.

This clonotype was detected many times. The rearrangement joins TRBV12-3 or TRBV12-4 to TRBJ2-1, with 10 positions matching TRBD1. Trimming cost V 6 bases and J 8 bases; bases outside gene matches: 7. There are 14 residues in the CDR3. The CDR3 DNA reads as TGTGCCAGCAGCCCCGGGACAGGGGTCCATGAGCAGTTCTTC. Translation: CASSPGTGVHEQFF.

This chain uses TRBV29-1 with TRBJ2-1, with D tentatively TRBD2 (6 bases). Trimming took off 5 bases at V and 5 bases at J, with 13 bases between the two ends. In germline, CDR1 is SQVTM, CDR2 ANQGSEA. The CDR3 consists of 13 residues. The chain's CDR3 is CSVLREANNEQFF. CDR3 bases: TGCAGCGTTCTGAGGGAGGCAAACAATGAGCAGTTCTTC.

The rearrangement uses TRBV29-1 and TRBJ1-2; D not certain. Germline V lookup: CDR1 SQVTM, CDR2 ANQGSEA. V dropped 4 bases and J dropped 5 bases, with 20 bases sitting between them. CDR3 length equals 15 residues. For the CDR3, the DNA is TGCAGCGTTGTTTCTGTCGCGGAGTCTCCATATGGCTACACCTTC. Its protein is CSVVSVAESPYGYTF.

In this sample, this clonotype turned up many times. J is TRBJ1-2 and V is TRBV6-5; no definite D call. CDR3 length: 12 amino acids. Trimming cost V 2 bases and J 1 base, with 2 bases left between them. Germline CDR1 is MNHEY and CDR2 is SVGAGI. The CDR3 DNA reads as TGTGCCAGCAGTTACAATAACTATGGCTACACCTTC. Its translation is CASSYNNYGYTF.

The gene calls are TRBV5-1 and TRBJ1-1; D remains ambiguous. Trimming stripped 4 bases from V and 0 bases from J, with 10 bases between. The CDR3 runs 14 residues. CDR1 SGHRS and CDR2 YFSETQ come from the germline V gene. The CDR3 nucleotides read TGCGCCAGCAGCCCCGACGGCTTGAACACTGAAGCTTTCTTT. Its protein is CASSPDGLNTEAFF.

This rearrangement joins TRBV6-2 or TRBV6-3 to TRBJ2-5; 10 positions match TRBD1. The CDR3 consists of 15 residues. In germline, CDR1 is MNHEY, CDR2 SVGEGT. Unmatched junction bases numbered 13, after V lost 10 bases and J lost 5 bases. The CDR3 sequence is CAKSRDRGLKETQYF. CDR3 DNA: TGTGCCAAAAGCCGGGACAGGGGATTAAAGGAGACCCAGTACTTC.

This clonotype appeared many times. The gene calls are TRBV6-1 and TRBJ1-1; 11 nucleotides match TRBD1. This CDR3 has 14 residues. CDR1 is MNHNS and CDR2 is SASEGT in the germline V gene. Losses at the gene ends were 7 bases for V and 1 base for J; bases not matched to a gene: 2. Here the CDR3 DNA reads TGTGCCAGCAACGGACAGGGGGCGAACACTGAAGCTTTCTTT. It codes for CASNGQGANTEAFF.

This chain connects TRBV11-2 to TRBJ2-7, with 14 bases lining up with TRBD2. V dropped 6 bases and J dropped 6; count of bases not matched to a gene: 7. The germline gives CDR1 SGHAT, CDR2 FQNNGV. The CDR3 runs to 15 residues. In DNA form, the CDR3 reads TGTGCCAGCAGAGGTACCGGGACTAGCGGGAGCGAGCAGTACTTC. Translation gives CASRGTGTSGSEQYF.

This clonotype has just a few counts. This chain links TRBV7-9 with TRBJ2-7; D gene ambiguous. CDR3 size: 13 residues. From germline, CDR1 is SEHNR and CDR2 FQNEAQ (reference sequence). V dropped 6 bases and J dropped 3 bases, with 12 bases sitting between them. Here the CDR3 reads CASSQSKDYEQYF. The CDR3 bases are TGTGCCAGCAGTCAAAGCAAGGACTACGAGCAGTACTTC. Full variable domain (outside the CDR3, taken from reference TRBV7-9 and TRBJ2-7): DTGVSQNPRHKITKRGQNVTFRCDPISEHNRLYWYRQTLGQGPEFLTYFQNEAQLEKSRLLSDRFSAERPKGSFSTLEIQRTEQGDSAMYLCASSQSKDYEQYFGPGTRLTVT.

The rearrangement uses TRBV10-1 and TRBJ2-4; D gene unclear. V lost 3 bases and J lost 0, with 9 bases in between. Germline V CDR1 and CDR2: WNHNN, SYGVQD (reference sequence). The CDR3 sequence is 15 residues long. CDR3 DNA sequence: TGCGCCAGCAGTGATGGTGATCTAGCCAAAAACATTCAGTACTTC. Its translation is CASSDGDLAKNIQYF.

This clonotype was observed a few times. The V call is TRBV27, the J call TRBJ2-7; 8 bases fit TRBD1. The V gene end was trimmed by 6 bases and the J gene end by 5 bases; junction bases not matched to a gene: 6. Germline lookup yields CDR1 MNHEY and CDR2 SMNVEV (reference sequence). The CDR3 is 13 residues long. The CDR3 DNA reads TGTGCCAGCAGAATTGACAGGGGCGACGAGCAGTACTTC. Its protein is CASRIDRGDEQYF.